This TCR beta chain was found in a study of blood T cell repertoires in COVID-19 (dated by TCRdb to about 2020). In the study overall: The collaborator samples originated in the United States, Italy and Spain and spanned the acute and convalescent phases of COVID-19. The sample metadata nearly always contained a de-identified subject ID, COVID-19 status, age in years and sex. Deeply sampled blood TCRbeta repertoires from subjects exposed to, actively infected with, or recovered from COVID-19 were included in the dataset. A freely available public database, intended as a resource for researchers studying the immune response to SARS-CoV-2, is where the repertoires were released. The samples were drawn from the first 160 participants of the ongoing ImmuneRACE study and from 950 to 1,500 subjects provided by 6 global collaborators. The material from the prospective study consisted of cDNA or gDNA derived from T cells, B-cell-depleted T cells, or PBMCs. HLA class I and class II types, where available, came from metadata supplied by the sample provider rather than from assay-based typing. Study-wide findings and limitations: How much clinical and demographic metadata was included differed by source and by participant, and the metadata was provided uncurated.

Each collaborating institution followed its own protocols to collect whole blood in K2EDTA tubes. For TCRbeta analysis, collaborator samples were shipped as frozen whole blood, as isolated PBMCs, or as DNA extracted from either sample type. Concerning this clone: This clone's antigen is unknown. No much larger clonotype is one base removed from it; base qualities were not supplied.

TCRbeta CDR3 regions were amplified from genomic DNA by means of the immunoSEQ Assay, a bias-controlled multiplex PCR. Concerning the study's data processing: Within the assay, amplification of reference gene primers was used to estimate how many nucleated cells each sample contained. To quantify the absolute abundance of each unique TCRbeta CDR3 rearrangement, sequence reads were collapsed and filtered. For each sample, productive Simpson clonality was calculated as the square root of Simpson's diversity index across productive rearrangements. TCRdb re-hosts the immuneACCESS table, in-frame sequences only. Its copies lack some clones; in the studies checked, an unresolved V gene accounts for under half of them, and the cause for the rest is not known. V and J calls and clone size are as listed in that table; D and trimming were resolved from the DNA. In this sample the table shows some 100,000 clones, around nine tenths of which occur a single time. The ten largest clones capture around a tenth of the sample.

The CDR3 runs 15 residues from the cysteine to the phenylalanine. Only the CDR3 portion is preserved as DNA: 45 bases, with reading frame beginning at the first base. CDR1 GTSNPN and CDR2 SVGIG are derived from the germline V gene (reference sequence). Relative to germline, V is 2 bases shorter and J is 4 bases shorter, with 17 bases between their ends. The rearrangement joined TRBV30 to TRBJ2-5; the D region possibly corresponds to TRBD2 (6 bases align). The specimen sequenced was peripheral blood. This sequence originates from a man in his fifties with acute or convalescent COVID-19. The sequenced DNA: TGTGCCTGGAGTCTAGGCGGGGCGTCCGGAGAGACCCAGTACTTC. Its translation is CAWSLGGASGETQYF.